These T cell receptor beta chains were read from a single sample in a study of monozygotic twins with cystic fibrosis. TCRdb's table, derived via immunoSEQ multiplex PCR, lists solely in-frame clones and lacks some. Of about 14,000 clones detected, roughly 91% appear once; the ten largest clones hold roughly 9.5%. The sequenced material came from blood. The receptor source for this set is a girl aged 2 to 9 with cystic fibrosis. Both conserved end residues are part of each CDR3. Fields, in order: V gene, J gene, CDR3 protein.

TRBV6-5	TRBJ1-1	CASSYGQGNTEAFF
TRBV30	TRBJ1-5	CAWTNSSINQPQHF
TRBV5-1	TRBJ2-3	CASSLRLGALLDTQYF
TRBV27	TRBJ2-7	CASTGAGGYEQYF
TRBV15	TRBJ2-7	CATSRDVVSYEQYF
TRBV4-3	TRBJ2-3	CASSQGVLAASTDTQYF
TRBV7-2	TRBJ2-7	CASSLRLGEQYF
TRBV19	TRBJ2-1	CASSISGTAEQFF
TRBV30	TRBJ2-5	CAWVTSGRVSETQYF
TRBV28	TRBJ2-1	CASSLTSGSFYEQFF
TRBV2	TRBJ2-1	CASGLAGGPEQFF
TRBV29-1	TRBJ1-1	CSVGQNTEAFF
TRBV30	TRBJ2-1	CAWMVSGLASPNEQFF
TRBV20-1	TRBJ1-1	CSALRDTEAFF
TRBV5-1	TRBJ2-1	CASSLAVAEQFF
TRBV6-5	TRBJ2-3	CASSYTGTSLDTQYF
TRBV28	TRBJ1-1	CASTLPADGRTEAFF